Included here is one T cell receptor (beta chain) sequence, with context. This entry belongs to a study of blood T cell repertoires in COVID-19. The overall study: Samples taken during acute and convalescent COVID-19 were collected in the United States, Italy and Spain.

Sequencing used immunoSEQ multiplex PCR; TCRdb keeps in-frame clones, though not all of them. The sample lists about 20,000 clones, 80% to 90% occurring once. V shed 3 bases, J shed 6 bases, and the junction held 8 bases outside the gene matches. In germline, CDR1 is SGHRS, CDR2 YFSETQ. The CDR3 covers 15 residues. Sequenced sample: peripheral blood. This chain uses TRBV5-1 with TRBJ1-2, with 10 bases identical to TRBD1. This clonotype was sampled from a human donor with active COVID-19. The donor label of this sample is uncertain. This CDR3 is CASSSKGQGNHGYTF. CDR3 sequence (DNA): TGCGCCAGCAGCTCAAAGGGACAGGGGAACCATGGCTACACCTTC.